The clone carrying this T cell receptor (beta chain) showed up just once. What it binds is unknown. The data are from a study of cytomegalovirus exposure and HLA in healthy donors. Study-level points and caveats: In a later analysis, the majority of CMV-associated beta chains seemingly showed HLA restriction. In vitro, three CMV-associated chains proved specific for CMV antigens.

Vbeta (60) and Jbeta (13) primers were used in the PCR. This table comes from immunoSEQ multiplex PCR, and its TCRdb copy is limited to in-frame clones, with some not included. The table has 150,000 to 200,000 clones, roughly 80% seen once. After removal of 4 bases from V and 1 base from J, the junction contained 10 bases not matched to a gene. CDR3 length equals 18 residues. Germline CDR1 and CDR2: SGHDN and FVKESK. The rearrangement uses TRBV14 and TRBJ2-2, with 9 bases identical to TRBD2. The clonotype was recovered from a man aged 35 to 55 in good health and CMV-seropositive. Sequenced input: PBMCs. In DNA, the CDR3 is TGTGCCAGCAGCCCCTTCGGCGGGAGGGTTCTGAACACCGGGGAGCTGTTTTTT. Protein sequence: CASSPFGGRVLNTGELFF.